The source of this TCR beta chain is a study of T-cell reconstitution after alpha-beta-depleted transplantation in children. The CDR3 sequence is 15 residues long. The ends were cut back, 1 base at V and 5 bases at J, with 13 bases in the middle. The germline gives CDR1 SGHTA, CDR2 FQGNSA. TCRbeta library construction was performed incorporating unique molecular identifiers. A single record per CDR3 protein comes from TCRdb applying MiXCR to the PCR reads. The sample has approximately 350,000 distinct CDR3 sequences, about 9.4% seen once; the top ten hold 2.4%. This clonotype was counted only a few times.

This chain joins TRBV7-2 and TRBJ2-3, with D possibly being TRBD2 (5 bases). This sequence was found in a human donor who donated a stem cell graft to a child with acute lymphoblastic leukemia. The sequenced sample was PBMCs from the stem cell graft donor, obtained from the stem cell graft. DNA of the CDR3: TGTGCCAGCAGCTTAGAGCTAGCCGGGGTAGATACGCAGTATTTT. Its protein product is CASSLELAGVDTQYF.